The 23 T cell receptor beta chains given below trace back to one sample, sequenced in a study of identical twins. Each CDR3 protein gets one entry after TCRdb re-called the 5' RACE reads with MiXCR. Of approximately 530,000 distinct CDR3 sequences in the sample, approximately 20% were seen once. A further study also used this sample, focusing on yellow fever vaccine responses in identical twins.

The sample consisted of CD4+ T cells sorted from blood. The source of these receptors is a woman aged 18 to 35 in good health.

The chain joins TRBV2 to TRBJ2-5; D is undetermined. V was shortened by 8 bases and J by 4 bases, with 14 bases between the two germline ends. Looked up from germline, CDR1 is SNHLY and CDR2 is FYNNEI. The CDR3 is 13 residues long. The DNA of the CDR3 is TGTGCCAGCGGTAGTCCGGATGGAGAGACCCAGTACTTC. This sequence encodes CASGSPDGETQYF. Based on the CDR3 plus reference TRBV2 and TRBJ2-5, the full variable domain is EPEVTQTPSHQVTQMGQEVILRCVPISNHLYFYWYRQILGQKVEFLVSFYNNEISEKSEIFDDQFSVERPDGSNFTLKIRSTKLEDSAMYFCASGSPDGETQYFGPGTRLLVL.

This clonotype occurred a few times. In nucleotides, the CDR3 is TGCAGTGCTGAGCGACAAGGTACTAGCACAGATACGCAGTATTTT. This sequence encodes CSAERQGTSTDTQYF. The rearrangement links TRBV20-1 to TRBJ2-3; D gene uncertain. The V gene lost 5 bases and the J gene lost 0 bases, with 15 bases spanning the gap. Per germline, CDR1 DFQATT and CDR2 SNEGSKA (reference sequence). The length of the CDR3 is 15 residues.

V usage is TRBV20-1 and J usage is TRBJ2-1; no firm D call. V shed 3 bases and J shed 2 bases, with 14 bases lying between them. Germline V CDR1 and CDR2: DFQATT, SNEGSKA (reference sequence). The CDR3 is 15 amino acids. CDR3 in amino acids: CSASNRAKPYNEQFF. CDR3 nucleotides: TGCAGTGCTAGTAACCGGGCCAAACCCTACAATGAGCAGTTCTTC.

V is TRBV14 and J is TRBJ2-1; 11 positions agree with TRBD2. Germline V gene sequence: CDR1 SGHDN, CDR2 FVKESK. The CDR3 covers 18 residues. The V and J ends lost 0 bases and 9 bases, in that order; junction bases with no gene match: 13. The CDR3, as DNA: TGTGCCAGCAGCCAAGATTGGCCTAGCGGGAGGAAGGCTAGTGAGCAGTTCTTC. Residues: CASSQDWPSGRKASEQFF.

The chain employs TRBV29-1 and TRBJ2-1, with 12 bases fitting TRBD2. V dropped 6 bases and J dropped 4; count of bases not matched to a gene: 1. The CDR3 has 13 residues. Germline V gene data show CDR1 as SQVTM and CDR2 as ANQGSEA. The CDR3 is CSVLAGGYNEQFF. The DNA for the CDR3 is TGCAGCGTGCTAGCGGGGGGGTACAATGAGCAGTTCTTC.

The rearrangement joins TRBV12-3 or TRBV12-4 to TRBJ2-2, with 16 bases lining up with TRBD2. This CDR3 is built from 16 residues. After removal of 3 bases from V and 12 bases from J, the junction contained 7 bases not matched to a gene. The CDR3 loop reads CASSFSGLAGGGKLFF. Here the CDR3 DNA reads TGTGCCAGCAGTTTTTCGGGACTAGCGGGAGGGGGGAAGCTGTTTTTT.

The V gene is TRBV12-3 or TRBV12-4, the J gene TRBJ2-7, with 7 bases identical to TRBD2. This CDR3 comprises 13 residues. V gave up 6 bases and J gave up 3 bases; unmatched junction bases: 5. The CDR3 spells CASSGGGGYEQYV. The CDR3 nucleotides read TGTGCCAGCAGCGGCGGGGGAGGCTACGAGCAGTACGTC.

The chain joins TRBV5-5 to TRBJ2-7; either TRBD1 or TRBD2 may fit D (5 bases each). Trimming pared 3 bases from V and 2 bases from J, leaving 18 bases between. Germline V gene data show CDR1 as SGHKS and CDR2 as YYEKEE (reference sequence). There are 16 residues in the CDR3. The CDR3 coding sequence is TGTGCCAGCAGCTCCGGCCCCCGGGGCAATACCTACGAGCAGTACTTC. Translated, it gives CASSSGPRGNTYEQYF.

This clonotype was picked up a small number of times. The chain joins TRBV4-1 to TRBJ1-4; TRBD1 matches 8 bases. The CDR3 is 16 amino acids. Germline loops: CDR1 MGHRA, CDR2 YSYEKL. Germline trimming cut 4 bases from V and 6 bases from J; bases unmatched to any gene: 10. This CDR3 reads CASSLRTGPRDEKLFF. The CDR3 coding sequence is TGCGCCAGCAGCCTCCGGACAGGGCCAAGGGATGAAAAACTGTTTTTT.

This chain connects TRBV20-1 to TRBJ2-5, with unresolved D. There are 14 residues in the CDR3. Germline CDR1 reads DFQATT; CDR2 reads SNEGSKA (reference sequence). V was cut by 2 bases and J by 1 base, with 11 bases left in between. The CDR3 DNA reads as TGCAGTGCTAGACTGACACTGATCCAAGAGACCCAGTACTTC. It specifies CSARLTLIQETQYF.

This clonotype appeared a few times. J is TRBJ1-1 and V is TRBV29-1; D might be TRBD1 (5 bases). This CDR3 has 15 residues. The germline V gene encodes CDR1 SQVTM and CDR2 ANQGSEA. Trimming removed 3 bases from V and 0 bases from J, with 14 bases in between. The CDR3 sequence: CSVDKGWPMNTEAFF. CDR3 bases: TGCAGCGTTGACAAGGGGTGGCCCATGAACACTGAAGCTTTCTTT.

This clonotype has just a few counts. The CDR3 sequence is CASSSQGWMRETQYF. The CDR3 DNA is TGTGCCAGCAGCTCCCAGGGTTGGATGAGGGAGACCCAGTACTTC. The chain couples TRBV7-8 to TRBJ2-5, with D possibly matching TRBD1 (5 bases). Germline V CDR1 and CDR2: SGHVS, FQNEAQ. The CDR3 extends over 15 amino acids. Trimming removed 4 bases from V and 5 bases from J, with 17 bases in between.

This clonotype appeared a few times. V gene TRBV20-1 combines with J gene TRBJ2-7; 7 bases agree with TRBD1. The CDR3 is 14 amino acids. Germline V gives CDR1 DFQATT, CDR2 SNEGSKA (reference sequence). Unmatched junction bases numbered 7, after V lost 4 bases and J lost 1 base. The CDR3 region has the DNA TGCAGTGCTAACCGACAGGGCTTGTCCTACGAGCAGTACTTC. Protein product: CSANRQGLSYEQYF.

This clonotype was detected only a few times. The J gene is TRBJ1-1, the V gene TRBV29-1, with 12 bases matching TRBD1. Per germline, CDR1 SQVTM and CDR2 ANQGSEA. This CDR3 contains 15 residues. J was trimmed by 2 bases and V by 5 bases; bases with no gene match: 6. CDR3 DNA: TGCAGCGTTCCGGGACAGGGGGCTGTAAACACTGAAGCTTTCTTT. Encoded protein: CSVPGQGAVNTEAFF. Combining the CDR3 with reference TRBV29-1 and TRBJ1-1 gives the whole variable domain SAVISQKPSRDICQRGTSLTIQCQVDSQVTMMFWYRQQPGQSLTLIATANQGSEATYESGFVIDKFPISRPNLTFSTLTVSNMSPEDSSIYLCSVPGQGAVNTEAFFGQGTRLTVV.

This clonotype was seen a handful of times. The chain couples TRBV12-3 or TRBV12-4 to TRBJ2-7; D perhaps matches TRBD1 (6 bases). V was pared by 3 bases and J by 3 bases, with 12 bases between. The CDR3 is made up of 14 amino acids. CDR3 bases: TGTGCCAGCAGTTTTGCCTTAGGGGGCTACGAGCAGTACTTC. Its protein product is CASSFALGGYEQYF.

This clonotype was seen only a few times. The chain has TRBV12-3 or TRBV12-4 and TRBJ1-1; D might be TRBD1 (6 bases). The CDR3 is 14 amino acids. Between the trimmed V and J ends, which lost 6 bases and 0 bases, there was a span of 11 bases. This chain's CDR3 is CASSRTEVNTEAFF. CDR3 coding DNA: TGTGCCAGCAGCCGGACAGAAGTGAACACTGAAGCTTTCTTT.

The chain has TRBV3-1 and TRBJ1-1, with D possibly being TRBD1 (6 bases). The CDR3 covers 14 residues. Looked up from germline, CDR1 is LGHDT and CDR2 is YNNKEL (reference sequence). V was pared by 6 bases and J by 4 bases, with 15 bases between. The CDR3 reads CASSRGGLGTEAFF. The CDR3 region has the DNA TGTGCCAGCAGTCGGGGGGGGCTGGGCACTGAAGCTTTCTTT.

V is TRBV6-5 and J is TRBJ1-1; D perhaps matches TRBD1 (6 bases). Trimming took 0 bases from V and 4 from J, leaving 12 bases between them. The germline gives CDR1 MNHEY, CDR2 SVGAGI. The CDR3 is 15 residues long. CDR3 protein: CASSYSRGIGTEAFF. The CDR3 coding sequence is TGTGCCAGCAGTTACTCTAGGGGGATAGGCACTGAAGCTTTCTTT.

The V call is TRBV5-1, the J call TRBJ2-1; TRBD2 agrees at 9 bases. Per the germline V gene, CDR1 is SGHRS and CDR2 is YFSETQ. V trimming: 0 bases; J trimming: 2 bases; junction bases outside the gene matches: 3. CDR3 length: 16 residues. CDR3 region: CASSLVAGDPYNEQFF. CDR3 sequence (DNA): TGCGCCAGCAGCTTGGTAGCGGGGGACCCCTACAATGAGCAGTTCTTC.

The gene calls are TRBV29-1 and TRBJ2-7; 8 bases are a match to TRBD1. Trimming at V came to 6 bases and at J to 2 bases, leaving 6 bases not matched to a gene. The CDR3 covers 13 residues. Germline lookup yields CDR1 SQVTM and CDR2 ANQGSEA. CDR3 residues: CSVKGQATYEQYF. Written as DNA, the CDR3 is TGCAGCGTGAAGGGACAGGCTACCTACGAGCAGTACTTC.

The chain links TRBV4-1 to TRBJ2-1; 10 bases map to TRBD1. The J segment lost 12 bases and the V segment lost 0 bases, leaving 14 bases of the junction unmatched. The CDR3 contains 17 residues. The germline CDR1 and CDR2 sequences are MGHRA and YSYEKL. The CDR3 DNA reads TGCGCCAGCAGCCAAGATCCGTCGGGGACAGGGGTAATGCGGCAGTTCTTC. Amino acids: CASSQDPSGTGVMRQFF.

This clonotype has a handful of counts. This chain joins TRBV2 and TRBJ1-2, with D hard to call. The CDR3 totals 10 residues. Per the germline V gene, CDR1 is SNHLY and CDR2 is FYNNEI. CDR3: CLRGGYGYTF. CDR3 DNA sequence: TGTCTTCGGGGAGGCTATGGCTACACCTTC.

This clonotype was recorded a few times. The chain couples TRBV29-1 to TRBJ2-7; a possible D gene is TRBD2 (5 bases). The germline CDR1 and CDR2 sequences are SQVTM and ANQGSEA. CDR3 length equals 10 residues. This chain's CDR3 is CSPEVYEQYV. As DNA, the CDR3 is TGCAGTCCGGAGGTTTACGAGCAGTACGTC.